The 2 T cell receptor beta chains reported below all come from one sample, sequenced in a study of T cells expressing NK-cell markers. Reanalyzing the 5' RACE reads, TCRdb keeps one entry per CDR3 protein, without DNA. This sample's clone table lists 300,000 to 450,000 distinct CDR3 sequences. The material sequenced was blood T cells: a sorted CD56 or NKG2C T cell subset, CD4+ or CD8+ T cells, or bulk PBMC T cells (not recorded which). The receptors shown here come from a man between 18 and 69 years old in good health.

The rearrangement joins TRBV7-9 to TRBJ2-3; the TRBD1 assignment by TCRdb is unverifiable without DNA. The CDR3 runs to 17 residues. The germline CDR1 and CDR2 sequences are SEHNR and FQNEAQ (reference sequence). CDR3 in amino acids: CASSSPRPPTGGNTQYF.

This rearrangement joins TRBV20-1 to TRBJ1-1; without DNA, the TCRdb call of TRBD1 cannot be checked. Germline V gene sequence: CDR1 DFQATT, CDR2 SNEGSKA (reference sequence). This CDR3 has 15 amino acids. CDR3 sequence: CSARGSAFSGTEAFF.